This paragraph reports one TCR beta chain. Its antigen is not identified. It was version v3.0 of the immunoSEQ assay that was run at survey level. The method was immunoSEQ multiplex PCR; TCRdb's version includes in-frame clones alone and lacks a portion of them. This table has more than 20,000 clones, about 83% appearing once. V was cut by 4 bases and J by 10 bases, with 14 bases left in between. The length of the CDR3 is 12 residues. Germline V gene sequence: CDR1 SGHRS, CDR2 YFSETQ. This sample is part of a study of long-term antiretroviral therapy in people with HIV. Study-wide points: Neither ART adherence, viral resistance nor therapy changes were documented. The range of CDR3 lengths in HIV repertoires proved narrower than that found in controls.

The receptor was derived from a man aged 18 to 29 with HIV. Here the sequenced sample was unsorted PBMCs, taken 3 years after starting antiretroviral therapy. The rearrangement uses TRBV5-1 and TRBJ1-1; possibly TRBD1 for D (5 bases). CDR3 amino acids: CASSPAGGAAFF. The CDR3 bases are TGCGCCAGCAGCCCGGCGGGGGGAGCAGCTTTCTTT.